Listed below are T cell receptor beta chains from one sample, sequenced in a study of blood T cell repertoires in COVID-19. Repertoires were generated with immunoSEQ multiplex PCR, while TCRdb's copy carries only in-frame clones and drops some. The table includes about 290,000 clones, approximately 88% detected once. Sequenced input: peripheral blood. These receptors came from a woman in her thirties or forties who had recovered from COVID-19. Both conserved end residues are part of each CDR3. A D gene is named only where the DNA matches it firmly. Rows may omit the clone size; those that give it use once, few, many or a size class.

d_call | clone_size | j_call | v_call | cdr3_nt | cdr3_aa
TRBD2 | . | TRBJ2-7 | TRBV5-8 | TGTGCCAGCAGCCCCCGGGGTAGCGGGAGGGCCCGGTCCTACGAGCAGTACTTC | CASSPRGSGRARSYEQYF
TRBD2 | . | TRBJ2-2 | TRBV7-9 | TGTGCCAGCAGCTCCGGGACTAGCGGGAGGTCCGGGGAGCTGTTTTTT | CASSSGTSGRSGELFF
. | few | TRBJ1-5 | TRBV14 | TGTGCCAGCAGCCCTAACTACAATCAGCCCCAGCATTTT | CASSPNYNQPQHF
. | once | TRBJ2-7 | TRBV7-9 | TGTGCCAGCAGCTTACGGGGCTACGAGCAGTACTTC | CASSLRGYEQYF
. | . | TRBJ2-1 | TRBV27 | TGTGCCAGCAGTCCACGGGGAGGTAATGAGCAGTTCTTC | CASSPRGGNEQFF
. | . | TRBJ2-2 | TRBV7-2 | TGTGCCAGCAGCGGAGACCCTATGCTCTTTAACACCGGGGAGCTGTTTTTT | CASSGDPMLFNTGELFF
TRBD1 | . | TRBJ1-1 | TRBV5-1 | TGCGCCAGCAGCTTGGGGAGACAGGGTGACCCTGAAGCTTTCTTT | CASSLGRQGDPEAFF
TRBD1 | . | TRBJ2-7 | TRBV5-6 | TGTGCCAGCAGCTTAGACAGGGGGCTTAACTACGAGCAGTACTTC | CASSLDRGLNYEQYF
. | . | TRBJ2-1 | TRBV15 | TGTGCCACCAGCAGAGATAACGGTCACAATGAGCAGTTCTTC | CATSRDNGHNEQFF
. | . | TRBJ1-1 | TRBV6-6 | TGTGCCAGCAGTTACCCCGAGCAGAACACTGAAGCTTTCTTT | CASSYPEQNTEAFF